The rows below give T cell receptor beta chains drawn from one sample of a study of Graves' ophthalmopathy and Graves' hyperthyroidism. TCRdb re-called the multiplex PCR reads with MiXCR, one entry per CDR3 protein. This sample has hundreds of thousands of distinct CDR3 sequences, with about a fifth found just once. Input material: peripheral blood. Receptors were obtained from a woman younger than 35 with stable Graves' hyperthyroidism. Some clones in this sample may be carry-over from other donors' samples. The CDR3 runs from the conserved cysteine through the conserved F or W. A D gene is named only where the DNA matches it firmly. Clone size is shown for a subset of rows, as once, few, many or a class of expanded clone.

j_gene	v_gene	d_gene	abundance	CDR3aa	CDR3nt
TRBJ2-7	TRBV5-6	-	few	CASSFWHSYEQYF	TGTGCCAGCAGCTTCTGGCACTCCTACGAGCAGTACTTC
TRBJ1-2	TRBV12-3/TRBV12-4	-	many	CASTSGYGYTF	TGTGCCAGCACCTCGGGGTATGGCTACACCTTC
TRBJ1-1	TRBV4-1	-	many	CASSQLHRGSHEAFF	TGCGCCAGCAGCCAACTCCATCGTGGGTCCCACGAAGCTTTCTTT
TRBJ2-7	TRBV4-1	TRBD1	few	CASSQEWGQSYEQYF	TGCGCCAGCAGCCAAGAATGGGGACAGTCCTACGAGCAGTACTTC
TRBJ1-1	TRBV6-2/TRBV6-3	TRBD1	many	CASKATRGTYTEAFF	TGTGCCAGCAAGGCTACCAGGGGGACATACACTGAAGCTTTCTTT
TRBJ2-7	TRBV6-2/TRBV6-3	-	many	CASSWIYEQYF	TGTGCCAGCAGTTGGATCTACGAGCAGTACTTC
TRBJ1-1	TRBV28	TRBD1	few	CASSLYRGETEAFF	TGTGCCAGCAGTTTGTACAGGGGAGAGACTGAAGCTTTCTTT
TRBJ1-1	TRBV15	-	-	CATSRRLTVNTEAFF	TGTGCCACCAGCAGACGATTGACAGTGAACACTGAAGCTTTCTTT
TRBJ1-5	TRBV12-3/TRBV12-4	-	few	CASSLQGGGNQPQHF	TGTGCCAGCAGTTTACAGGGAGGCGGCAATCAGCCCCAGCATTTT
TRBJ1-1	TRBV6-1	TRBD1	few	CASSNQGAHTEAFF	TGTGCCAGCAGTAATCAGGGGGCCCACACTGAAGCTTTCTTT
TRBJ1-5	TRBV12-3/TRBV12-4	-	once	CASSLEWVGDHQPQHF	TGTGCCAGCAGTTTAGAATGGGTGGGAGACCATCAGCCCCAGCATTTT